This T cell receptor (beta chain) was recovered during a study of blood T cells in healthy people across ages. The authors ran a second PCR of about 7 to 11 cycles using a sample-barcoded 5' primer and a J-beta primer mix. TCRdb used MiXCR to reprocess the 5' RACE reads, holding one entry per CDR3 protein. The table includes about 1.4 million distinct CDR3 sequences, almost 60% detected once. Trimming pared 5 bases from V and 5 bases from J, leaving 21 bases between. CDR3 length equals 16 residues. Germline V gene data show CDR1 as SNHLY and CDR2 as FYNNEI. The source is a young man in good health. The sequencing input was blood. The rearrangement uses TRBV2 and TRBJ1-2; the D is unclear. CDR3 nucleotides: TGTGCCAGCAGTCCCCCTGAGAAGGACCGGCGATATGGCTACACCTTC. This translates into CASSPPEKDRRYGYTF.